Below are 20 T cell receptor beta chains sequenced from a single sample in a study of blood T cell repertoires in COVID-19. Clones were read by immunoSEQ multiplex PCR, and TCRdb kept only the in-frame ones, dropping some. Among hundreds of thousands of clones, roughly 83% were seen once, and the ten largest hold 7.5% to 10%. The specimen was peripheral blood. These receptors originate from an elderly man with acute or convalescent COVID-19.

Concerning this clone itself: The junction differs from germline at one of its ends, possibly a read error. CDR3 DNA sequence: TGTGCCAGCAGTTTCCCCGGGACAGCCTACTTC. Protein sequence: CASSFPGTAYF. This chain connects TRBV28 to TRBJ1-2; TRBD1 matches 7 bases. From germline, CDR1 is MDHEN and CDR2 SYDVKM. The CDR3 sequence is 11 residues long.

The V call is TRBV5-5, the J call TRBJ2-4; 8 bases map to TRBD1. Germline CDR1 is SGHKS and CDR2 is YYEKEE (reference sequence). Germline trimming cut 4 bases from V and 5 bases from J; bases unmatched to any gene: 8. This CDR3 has 15 residues. This chain's CDR3 is CASSPDRVRENIQYF. For the CDR3, the DNA is TGTGCCAGCAGCCCGGACAGGGTCCGGGAAAACATTCAGTACTTC.

V gene TRBV7-9 combines with J gene TRBJ2-3; a weak D match, TRBD2 (6 bases). CDR3 length: 18 residues. Germline CDR1 SEHNR, CDR2 FQNEAQ (reference sequence). Trimming removed 2 bases from V and 0 bases from J, with 18 bases in between. Here the CDR3 reads CASSLTVAERASTDTQYF. The CDR3, as DNA: TGTGCCAGCAGCTTAACAGTCGCGGAGCGGGCCAGCACAGATACGCAGTATTTT. Filled out from reference TRBV7-9 and TRBJ2-3, the complete variable domain reads DTGVSQNPRHKITKRGQNVTFRCDPISEHNRLYWYRQTLGQGPEFLTYFQNEAQLEKSRLLSDRFSAERPKGSFSTLEIQRTEQGDSAMYLCASSLTVAERASTDTQYFGPGTRLTVL.

J is TRBJ2-7 and V is TRBV5-1; 8 positions agree with TRBD1. Germline CDR1 reads SGHRS; CDR2 reads YFSETQ. The CDR3 has 15 amino acids. Losses at the gene ends were 0 bases for V and 4 bases for J; bases not matched to a gene: 6. CDR3 sequence: CASSLERTGRYEQYF. DNA for the CDR3: TGCGCCAGCAGCTTGGAACGGACAGGGAGGTACGAGCAGTACTTC.

The CDR3 is CASSEGGQGTWPQHF. In nucleotides, the CDR3 is TGTGCCAGCAGTGAAGGGGGACAGGGTACATGGCCCCAGCATTTT. The rearrangement links TRBV6-1 to TRBJ1-5, with TRBD1 matching 9 bases. After removal of 1 base from V and 9 bases from J, the junction contained 7 bases not matched to a gene. This CDR3 comprises 15 residues. From germline, CDR1 is MNHNS and CDR2 SASEGT.

The chain carries TRBV9 and TRBJ1-1; D unclear. The CDR3 is made up of 13 amino acids. From germline, CDR1 is SGDLS and CDR2 YYNGEE. V dropped 0 bases and J dropped 5 bases, with 8 bases sitting between them. Here the CDR3 DNA reads TGTGCCAGCAGCGTAGACGGGAGGACTGAAGCTTTCTTT. This translates into CASSVDGRTEAFF.

This chain joins TRBV24-1 and TRBJ2-1; 11 bases line up with TRBD1. Germline CDR1 reads KGHDR; CDR2 reads SFDVKD. Trimming took 1 base from V and 8 from J; bases not matched to a gene: 6. CDR3 length equals 16 residues. CDR3 nucleotides: TGTGCCACCAGTGATTTACCCGGACAGGGGGCGGATGAGCAGTTCTTC. It yields the protein CATSDLPGQGADEQFF.

The DNA for the CDR3 is TGTGCCAGCAGCTTGGCAGAGGCCTATGGCTACACCTTC. Translation gives CASSLAEAYGYTF. The chain carries TRBV5-6 and TRBJ1-2, with D unclear. V lost 0 bases to trimming and J lost 4 bases, with 7 bases between them. Germline CDR1 and CDR2: SGHDT and YYEEEE. This CDR3 comprises 13 residues.

This chain links TRBV12-3 or TRBV12-4 with TRBJ1-5; D call uncertain. This CDR3 region has 10 residues. Trimming removed 9 bases at V and 7 bases at J, with 7 bases between. The CDR3 DNA follows: TGTGCCAGTCTTGGCCAGCCCCAGCATTTT. Amino acid sequence: CASLGQPQHF.

The V and J genes are TRBV12-3 or TRBV12-4 and TRBJ2-7; 7 bases map to TRBD1. The ends lost 5 bases at V and 1 base at J; junction bases unmatched: 2. The CDR3 has 13 amino acids. CDR3 protein: CASSRDRSYEQYF. The CDR3 DNA reads as TGTGCCAGCAGTCGGGACAGATCCTACGAGCAGTACTTC.

The V call is TRBV24-1, the J call TRBJ1-4; 8 bases match TRBD1. Germline V gene sequence: CDR1 KGHDR, CDR2 SFDVKD. The CDR3 is made up of 18 amino acids. The junction had 8 bases not matched to a gene; V was cut back by 2 bases and J by 1 base. Written as DNA, the CDR3 is TGTGCCACCAGTGATTCCGGGACAGGCGAGCAAACTAATGAAAAACTGTTTTTT. Its translation is CATSDSGTGEQTNEKLFF.

This chain uses TRBV4-1 with TRBJ2-1; 7 bases align to TRBD2. Germline CDR1 MGHRA, CDR2 YSYEKL. This CDR3 has 18 residues. J gave up 8 bases and V 0 bases, and 16 bases lay outside the gene matches. CDR3 amino acids: CASSQDNSPGLREDEQFF. DNA for the CDR3: TGCGCCAGCAGCCAAGACAACTCACCGGGACTCCGGGAGGATGAGCAGTTCTTC.

In DNA, the CDR3 is TGTGCCAGTAGTATCGCGGGGCCCGGCTATGGCTACACCTTC. Translated, it gives CASSIAGPGYGYTF. The chain recombines TRBV19 with TRBJ1-2, with D perhaps matching TRBD1 (5 bases). The CDR3 contains 14 residues. Germline lookup yields CDR1 LNHDA and CDR2 SQIVND (reference sequence). V lost 3 bases to trimming and J lost 4 bases, with 12 bases between them.

The chain couples TRBV21-1 to TRBJ2-7; TRBD1 was called by the table and not checked on the DNA. TRBV21-1 is a recognized pseudogene. The CDR3 contains 14 residues. In nucleotides, the CDR3 is TGTGCCAGCAGCAAATCGTGGACAGGGGACGAGCAGTACTTC. It translates to CASSKSWTGDEQYF.

The chain employs TRBV10-3 and TRBJ1-2, with 8 bases that match TRBD1. J lost 4 bases, V lost 8 bases, and 6 bases had no gene match. The germline V gene has CDR1 ENHRY and CDR2 SYGVKD. The CDR3 sequence is 13 residues long. The CDR3 DNA is TGTGCCATCGCAGGGGGCGCCGGCTATGGCTACACCTTC. It specifies CAIAGGAGYGYTF.

The rearrangement joins TRBV27 to TRBJ1-2; TRBD1 aligns across 12 bases. The CDR3 has 16 residues. V was pared by 4 bases and J by 9 bases, with 12 bases of the junction left unmatched. Per the germline V gene, CDR1 is MNHEY and CDR2 is SMNVEV (reference sequence). CDR3 protein: CASSWGSPGQGASYTF. CDR3 DNA sequence: TGTGCCAGCAGTTGGGGATCTCCGGGACAGGGGGCGAGCTACACCTTC.

This clone has just a few counts. CDR3: CASSFDRGYTGELFF. CDR3 sequence (DNA): TGTGCCAGCAGCTTTGACAGGGGTTACACCGGGGAGCTGTTTTTT. The chain couples TRBV7-3 to TRBJ2-2, with 8 bases that match TRBD1. This CDR3 is built from 15 residues. The V gene's germline CDR1 is SGHTA and CDR2 FQGTGA. Unmatched junction bases numbered 3, after V lost 3 bases and J lost 3 bases. The entire variable domain, with the rest obtained from reference TRBV7-3 and TRBJ2-2, is as follows: GAGVSQTPSNKVTEKGKYVELRCDPISGHTALYWYRQSLGQGPEFLIYFQGTGAADDSGLPNDRFFAVRPEGSVSTLKIQRTERGDSAVYLCASSFDRGYTGELFFGEGSRLTVL.

This clone was counted once. The chain employs TRBV5-4 and TRBJ1-1; no reliable D call. There are 15 residues in the CDR3. Germline CDR1 is SGHNT and CDR2 is YYREEE (reference sequence). Trimming shortened V by 0 bases and J by 1 base, and 10 bases separated the two germline ends. CDR3 in amino acids: CASSLDSLRNTEAFF. The CDR3 DNA follows: TGTGCCAGCAGCTTGGACAGTCTCCGGAACACTGAAGCTTTCTTT.

The chain joins TRBV6-5 to TRBJ2-3; 11 bases are shared with TRBD2. The germline gives CDR1 MNHEY, CDR2 SVGAGI. The V segment lost 6 bases and the J segment 13 bases; nucleotides outside the gene matches: 9. The CDR3 spans 13 residues. CDR3 protein: CASRPGLAVWEYF. The CDR3 DNA follows: TGTGCCAGCAGGCCGGGACTAGCGGTCTGGGAGTATTTT.

This clone was seen ten or more times. V usage is TRBV27 and J usage is TRBJ1-6; no clear D gene. Looked up from germline, CDR1 is MNHEY and CDR2 is SMNVEV (reference sequence). The CDR3 has 16 residues. V shed 3 bases and J shed 2 bases, with 11 bases lying between them. The CDR3 loop is CASSFGGGTYNSPLHF. The CDR3 DNA reads TGTGCCAGCAGTTTCGGCGGTGGAACCTATAATTCACCCCTCCACTTT.